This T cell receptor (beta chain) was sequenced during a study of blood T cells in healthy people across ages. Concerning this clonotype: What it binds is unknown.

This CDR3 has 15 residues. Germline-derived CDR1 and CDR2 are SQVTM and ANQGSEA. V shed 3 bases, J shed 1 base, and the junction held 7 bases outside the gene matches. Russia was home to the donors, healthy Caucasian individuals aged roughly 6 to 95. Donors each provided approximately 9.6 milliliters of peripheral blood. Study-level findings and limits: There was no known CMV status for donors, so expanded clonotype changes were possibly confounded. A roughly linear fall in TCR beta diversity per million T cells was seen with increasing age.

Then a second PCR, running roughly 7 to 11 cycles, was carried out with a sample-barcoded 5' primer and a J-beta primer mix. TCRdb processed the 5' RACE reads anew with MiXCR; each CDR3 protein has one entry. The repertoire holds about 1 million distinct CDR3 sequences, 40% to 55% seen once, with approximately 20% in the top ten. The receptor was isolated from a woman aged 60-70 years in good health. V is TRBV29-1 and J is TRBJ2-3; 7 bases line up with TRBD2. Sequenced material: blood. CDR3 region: CSVDGGGRGTDTQYF. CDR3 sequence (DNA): TGCAGCGTTGATGGGGGAGGGAGAGGCACAGATACGCAGTATTTT.